The entry below gives a single T cell receptor beta chain sequence along with its context. The V end lost 5 bases, the J end lost 0 bases, and 4 bases lay between the germline ends. The CDR3 runs 13 residues. CDR1 and CDR2 from the germline V gene are MNHEY and SMNVEV (reference sequence). Some clones are missing from TCRdb's copy, which holds only in-frame ones; the method was immunoSEQ multiplex PCR. Of tens of thousands of clones listed, roughly 94% are singletons. The sample originates from a study of technical replicates of blood from a handful of donors. Source material: T cells isolated from PBMCs. The origin of this receptor is a human donor in good health. The V gene is TRBV27, the J gene TRBJ2-2, with D unresolved. This chain's CDR3 is CASSPANTGELFF. For the CDR3, the DNA is TGTGCCAGCAGTCCGGCGAACACCGGGGAGCTGTTTTTT.